This TCR beta chain was recovered during a study of cytomegalovirus exposure and HLA in healthy donors. Study-wide findings and caveats: Earlier results showed most TCR beta V segments being productive about 87% or about 30% of the time.

V dropped 2 bases and J dropped 3; count of bases not matched to a gene: 4. CDR3 length equals 15 residues. Germline V CDR1 and CDR2: MNHEY, SVGAGI. Remarks on this clone: Its specificity is not known.

In the PCR, 60 Vbeta and 13 Jbeta primers were used. The protocol was immunoSEQ multiplex PCR, while the TCRdb copy is restricted to in-frame clones and leaves out a portion. The sample records approximately 120,000 clones, around three quarters being singletons. The sequence came from a female donor in good health and CMV-seronegative. This rearrangement joins TRBV6-5 to TRBJ1-1, with TRBD1 identical over 9 bases. The sequenced material came from PBMCs. For the CDR3, the DNA is TGTGCCAGCAGTTACCCGACAGGGGGTGACACTGAAGCTTTCTTT. It translates to CASSYPTGGDTEAFF.